This TCR beta chain was recorded in a study of blood T cell repertoires in COVID-19. TCRdb keeps only in-frame clones here, not all; method: immunoSEQ multiplex PCR. The sample records roughly 200,000 clones, around 82% being singletons. The germline CDR1 and CDR2 sequences are SGDLS and YYNGEE. The V and J ends lost 0 bases and 2 bases, in that order; junction bases with no gene match: 8. The CDR3 extends over 17 amino acids. This rearrangement joins TRBV9 to TRBJ1-5, with TRBD1 matching over 7 bases. The clonotype originates from a man aged 50 to 59 with active or convalescent COVID-19. Sequencing was done on a sample of peripheral blood. The CDR3: CASSVGVGQGGNQPQHF. The CDR3 nucleotides are TGTGCCAGCAGCGTAGGGGTGGGTCAGGGGGGCAATCAGCCCCAGCATTTT.